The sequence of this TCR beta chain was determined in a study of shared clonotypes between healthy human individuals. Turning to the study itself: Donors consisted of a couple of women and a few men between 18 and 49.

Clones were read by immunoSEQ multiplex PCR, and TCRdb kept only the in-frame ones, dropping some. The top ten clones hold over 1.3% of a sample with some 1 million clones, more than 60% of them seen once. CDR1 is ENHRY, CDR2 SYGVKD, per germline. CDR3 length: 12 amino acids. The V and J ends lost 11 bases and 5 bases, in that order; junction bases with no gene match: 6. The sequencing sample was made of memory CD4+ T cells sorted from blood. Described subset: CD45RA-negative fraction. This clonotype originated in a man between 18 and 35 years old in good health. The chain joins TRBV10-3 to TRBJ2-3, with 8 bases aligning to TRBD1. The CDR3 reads CAFGQGRDTQYF. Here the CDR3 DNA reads TGTGCCTTCGGACAGGGCAGAGATACGCAGTATTTT.